This entry describes one T cell receptor (beta chain). This entry is derived from a study of tumor-infiltrating lymphocytes in oesophageal squamous cell carcinoma. Looked up from germline, CDR1 is SGHTA and CDR2 is FQGNSA. The CDR3 sequence is 14 residues long. With V trimmed by 3 bases and J by 9 bases, 8 bases remained unmatched. Each CDR3 protein gets one entry after TCRdb re-called the PCR reads with MiXCR. Of over 14,000 distinct CDR3 sequences listed, roughly 49% are singletons. This receptor was obtained from a male donor with esophageal squamous cell carcinoma. Sequencing was done on a sample of esophageal tumor tissue. This chain connects TRBV7-2 to TRBJ2-1, with 7 bases matching TRBD2. CDR3 region: CASSFPSGPREQFF. The CDR3 DNA reads TGTGCCAGCAGCTTTCCTAGCGGACCGCGTGAGCAGTTCTTC.